Below, 16 T cell receptor beta chains from the same sample are listed, as sequenced in a study of T-cell memory formation after mild COVID-19. TCRdb reprocessed the 5' RACE reads with MiXCR, giving one entry per CDR3 protein. The sample lists approximately 240,000 distinct CDR3 sequences, about 15% occurring once. Sequenced: PBMCs or a T cell subset sorted from them (not recorded which). The receptor source for this set is a young man who had mild COVID-19 (a few samples of this study predate the infection). Cell type and time point are not known.

Remarks on this clonotype: The CDR3 does not close with the conserved phenylalanine or tryptophan, likely indicating a read error. The gene calls are TRBV12-3 or TRBV12-4 and TRBJ2-1; no definite D call. CDR3 length equals 15 residues. V gave up 6 bases and J gave up 12 bases, with 24 bases separating them. CDR3 bases: TGTGCCAGCAGCCGCCACGGTGTGGGCCGTCTCGGGCAGTTCTGT. Translated: CASSRHGVGRLGQFC.

This clonotype was detected a few times. The chain uses TRBV20-1 and TRBJ2-3; 9 bases are shared with TRBD1. Per germline, CDR1 DFQATT and CDR2 SNEGSKA (reference sequence). The CDR3 length is 14 residues. Trimming took 3 bases from V and 3 from J; bases not matched to a gene: 4. CDR3 coding DNA: TGCAGTGCTAGGGGGACAGGGTCGACAGATACGCAGTATTTT. This gives the protein CSARGTGSTDTQYF.

The rearrangement uses TRBV5-1 and TRBJ1-1, with D tentatively TRBD1 (5 bases). Germline CDR1 SGHRS, CDR2 YFSETQ. The CDR3 has 13 amino acids. The V and J ends lost 4 bases and 9 bases respectively, with 16 bases between them. The CDR3 sequence is CASSPRDPSQAFF. For the CDR3, the DNA is TGCGCCAGCAGCCCAAGGGACCCGAGTCAAGCTTTCTTT.

The V call is TRBV5-1, the J call TRBJ1-1, with D possibly matching TRBD1 (5 bases). CDR1 and CDR2 from the germline V gene are SGHRS and YFSETQ. Trimming cost V 3 bases and J 9 bases, with 21 bases left between them. This CDR3 is 15 amino acids long. The CDR3 loop is CASSSDGGRRNQAFF. The CDR3 DNA sequence: TGCGCCAGCAGCTCTGATGGGGGGAGGAGAAACCAAGCTTTCTTT. The full variable domain, in which reference TRBV5-1 and TRBJ1-1 provide the parts outside the CDR3, is KAGVTQTPRYLIKTRGQQVTLSCSPISGHRSVSWYQQTPGQGLQFLFEYFSETQRNKGNFPGRFSGRQFSNSRSEMNVSTLELGDSALYLCASSSDGGRRNQAFFGQGTRLTVV.

This clonotype was recorded many times. The gene calls are TRBV6-5 and TRBJ2-3, with D unclear. This CDR3 contains 13 residues. V was cut by 2 bases and J by 1 base, with 4 bases left in between. In germline, CDR1 is MNHEY, CDR2 SVGAGI. Written as DNA, the CDR3 is TGTGCCAGCAGTTACGGGGGCACAGATACGCAGTATTTT. Translating it yields CASSYGGTDTQYF.

This clonotype was recorded many times. The V and J genes are TRBV20-1 and TRBJ2-3, with TRBD1 matching 9 bases. The V segment lost 6 bases and the J segment 1 base; nucleotides outside the gene matches: 5. Germline CDR1 reads DFQATT; CDR2 reads SNEGSKA (reference sequence). CDR3 length: 14 residues. The CDR3, as DNA: TGCAGTGCAAACAGGGGGCTGGGCACAGATACGCAGTATTTT. Translated, it gives CSANRGLGTDTQYF.

The chain couples TRBV20-1 to TRBJ2-1, with a tentative D call TRBD2 (5 bases). Trimming removed 5 bases at V and 0 bases at J, with 11 bases between. CDR3 size: 14 residues. Germline V gene lookup returns CDR1 DFQATT and CDR2 SNEGSKA (reference sequence). CDR3 loop: CSASRGSSYNEQFF. The CDR3 DNA reads TGCAGTGCTTCCCGGGGTAGCTCCTACAATGAGCAGTTCTTC.

This clonotype was detected a few times. CDR3 protein: CASSRQRTYNSPLHF. The CDR3 region has the DNA TGTGCCAGCAGTAGACAGAGAACCTATAATTCACCCCTCCACTTT. The chain couples TRBV12-3 or TRBV12-4 to TRBJ1-6, with TRBD1 as a possible D gene (5 bases). Trimming cost V 5 bases and J 2 bases, with 10 bases left between them. The CDR3 is made up of 15 amino acids.

The rearrangement uses TRBV12-3 or TRBV12-4 and TRBJ2-1; 7 bases map to TRBD1. V dropped 2 bases and J dropped 4; count of bases not matched to a gene: 5. The CDR3 length is 15 residues. The CDR3 DNA follows: TGTGCCAGCAGTTTATACAGGGGAATGTACAATGAGCAGTTCTTC. The encoded protein is CASSLYRGMYNEQFF.

This clonotype was picked up a small number of times. The genes are TRBV5-1 and TRBJ2-7, with D maybe TRBD2 (8 bases). Trimming shortened V by 4 bases and J by 0 bases, and 20 bases separated the two germline ends. CDR3 length: 17 residues. The germline V gene has CDR1 SGHRS and CDR2 YFSETQ. The DNA of the CDR3 is TGCGCCAGCAGCAGGGGGCTAGCGGGCCCGAGCTCCTACGAGCAGTACTTC. This codes for CASSRGLAGPSSYEQYF.

This clonotype occurred a few times. V is TRBV18 and J is TRBJ1-3; 8 bases align to TRBD1. The CDR3 sequence is 16 residues long. With V trimmed by 2 bases and J by 3 bases, 6 bases remained unmatched. The germline CDR1 and CDR2 sequences are KGHSH and LQKENI. DNA for the CDR3: TGTGCCAGCTCACCAATATTGGACAGGGATGGAAACACCATATATTTT. Its protein product is CASSPILDRDGNTIYF.

The chain employs TRBV12-3 or TRBV12-4 and TRBJ2-7; 11 positions match TRBD2. The CDR3 is 15 amino acids. Unmatched junction bases numbered 9, after V lost 8 bases and J lost 3 bases. CDR3 sequence: CASCFTSGGLYEQYF. DNA of the CDR3: TGTGCCAGCTGCTTTACTAGCGGGGGTCTCTACGAGCAGTACTTC.

J is TRBJ2-1 and V is TRBV6-5, with 7 bases identical to TRBD2. CDR3 length: 14 residues. The germline V gene has CDR1 MNHEY and CDR2 SVGAGI. V was clipped by 2 bases and J by 7 bases; unmatched bases: 5. CDR3: CASSYMGGKNEQFF. For the CDR3, the DNA is TGTGCCAGCAGTTACATGGGAGGGAAGAATGAGCAGTTCTTC.

This chain joins TRBV20-1 and TRBJ2-3; D is undetermined. The V gene lost 2 bases and the J gene lost 0 bases, with 3 bases spanning the gap. The germline gives CDR1 DFQATT, CDR2 SNEGSKA (reference sequence). CDR3 size: 12 residues. CDR3 in amino acids: CSARFSTDTQYF. Written as DNA, the CDR3 is TGCAGTGCTAGATTCAGCACAGATACGCAGTATTTT.

The table lists this clonotype with many counts. The chain is built from TRBV5-1 and TRBJ1-1, with D unclear. Germline CDR1 and CDR2: SGHRS and YFSETQ. V was trimmed by 2 bases and J by 1 base, leaving 9 bases between them. This CDR3 is 14 amino acids long. CDR3 sequence reads: CASSFQASNTEAFF. The DNA of the CDR3 is TGCGCCAGCAGCTTTCAGGCCTCGAACACTGAAGCTTTCTTT.

The genes are TRBV5-1 and TRBJ1-1; unclear D gene. The V end was cut by 4 bases, the J end by 3 bases, with 10 bases between. The CDR3 has 13 amino acids. CDR1 is SGHRS, CDR2 YFSETQ, per germline. The CDR3 reads CASSTPGYTEAFF. Here the CDR3 DNA reads TGCGCCAGCAGCACTCCTGGGTACACTGAAGCTTTCTTT. The full variable domain, its missing parts supplied by reference TRBV5-1 and TRBJ1-1, is KAGVTQTPRYLIKTRGQQVTLSCSPISGHRSVSWYQQTPGQGLQFLFEYFSETQRNKGNFPGRFSGRQFSNSRSEMNVSTLELGDSALYLCASSTPGYTEAFFGQGTRLTVV.